Below are 29 T cell receptor beta chains sequenced from a single sample in a study of T-cell reconstitution after alpha-beta-depleted transplantation in children. Preparing the TCRbeta library involved the use of unique molecular identifiers. TCRdb redid the calling of the PCR reads with MiXCR, one entry per CDR3 protein. The sample has around 270,000 distinct CDR3 sequences; around a tenth are singletons. Source: PBMCs, taken before TCRalphabeta/CD19-depleted stem cell transplant. The origin of the receptors is a boy in the first two years of life with acute myeloid leukemia, due to receive a stem cell transplant.

The DNA for the CDR3 is TGTGCCAGCAGCCCCCGACTAGCGTTAAACACCGGGGAGCTGTTTTTT. Translated, it gives CASSPRLALNTGELFF. This chain links TRBV7-9 with TRBJ2-2, with 8 bases aligning to TRBD2. This CDR3 contains 16 residues. V lost 5 bases and J lost 2; bases outside the gene matches: 7. From germline, CDR1 is SEHNR and CDR2 FQNEAQ (reference sequence).

This clonotype has just a few counts. The chain carries TRBV20-1 and TRBJ1-1; TRBD1 matches at 8 bases. The V segment lost 7 bases and the J segment 1 base; nucleotides outside the gene matches: 8. The CDR3 is 14 residues long. CDR1 and CDR2 (germline): DFQATT, SNEGSKA (reference sequence). The CDR3 nucleotides read TGCAGTGTTCGACCGGACAGGGAGAACACTGAAGCTTTCTTT. Its protein is CSVRPDRENTEAFF.

This clonotype was seen ten or more times. The rearrangement links TRBV5-1 to TRBJ2-7; D not certain. V was pared by 1 base and J by 6 bases, with 14 bases between. Germline-derived CDR1 and CDR2 are SGHRS and YFSETQ. The CDR3 has 14 residues. CDR3 in amino acids: CASSLRLFSGEQYF. The CDR3 DNA is TGCGCCAGCAGCTTGCGGCTCTTCTCAGGCGAGCAGTACTTC.

This clonotype was recorded at least ten times. The chain combines TRBV24-1 with TRBJ2-3, with TRBD1 identical over 12 bases. The V gene's germline CDR1 is KGHDR and CDR2 SFDVKD. CDR3 length: 17 amino acids. V was clipped by 5 bases and J by 5 bases; unmatched bases: 10. In DNA form, the CDR3 reads TGTGCCACCAGTGCTTCCCCCGGGACAGGGGGCGGAGATACGCAGTATTTT. The encoded protein is CATSASPGTGGGDTQYF.

This clonotype has only a few counts. The chain combines TRBV21-1 with TRBJ1-5; TRBD1, the D gene given by the table, was not confirmed from the DNA. TRBV21-1 is an annotated pseudogene. The CDR3 is 17 residues long. The chain's CDR3 is CASSKETRDRGNQPQHF. CDR3 coding DNA: TGTGCCAGCAGCAAAGAGACGAGGGACAGGGGGAACCAGCCCCAGCATTTT.

This clonotype was seen a few times. V and J are TRBV7-3 and TRBJ2-3; possible D gene TRBD2, 5 bases. The CDR3 totals 17 residues. Germline assignment: CDR1 SGHTA and CDR2 FQGTGA. V was cut by 3 bases and J by 0 bases, with 16 bases left in between. In DNA, the CDR3 is TGTGCCAGCAGCTTGACAAGAGGAGGTGCTAGCACAGATACGCAGTATTTT. Protein sequence: CASSLTRGGASTDTQYF.

This clonotype was observed many times. The chain combines TRBV9 with TRBJ1-1; D is possibly TRBD1 (5 bases). Trimming took off 0 bases at V and 0 bases at J, with 6 bases between the two ends. The CDR3 is 14 amino acids. The germline gives CDR1 SGDLS, CDR2 YYNGEE. This CDR3 reads CASSVEGLNTEAFF. DNA for the CDR3: TGTGCCAGCAGCGTAGAGGGACTGAACACTGAAGCTTTCTTT. Supplemented by reference TRBV9 and TRBJ1-1, the full variable domain reads DSGVTQTPKHLITATGQRVTLRCSPRSGDLSVYWYQQSLDQGLQFLIQYYNGEERAKGNILERFSAQQFPDLHSELNLSSLELGDSALYFCASSVEGLNTEAFFGQGTRLTVV.

This clonotype was seen more than once but under ten times. Germline and junction disagree at one end, which may indicate a read error. The chain recombines TRBV7-2 with TRBJ2-1; TRBD1 agrees at 10 bases. Germline V gene lookup returns CDR1 SGHTA and CDR2 FQGNSA. There are 17 residues in the CDR3. The CDR3 is CASSPIPTGGSHNEQFF. CDR3 DNA sequence: TGTGCCAGCAGCCCAATACCGACAGGGGGCTCCCACAATGAGCAGTTCTTC.

This clonotype has at least ten counts. This chain joins TRBV5-1 and TRBJ1-2; maybe TRBD1 (6 bases). This CDR3 has 14 amino acids. The germline V gene has CDR1 SGHRS and CDR2 YFSETQ. V was pared by 0 bases and J by 4 bases, with 10 bases between. The CDR3 loop reads CASSLDRAFYGYTF. CDR3 nucleotides: TGCGCCAGCAGCTTGGACAGGGCCTTCTATGGCTACACCTTC. The whole variable domain, filled in from reference TRBV5-1 and TRBJ1-2, reads KAGVTQTPRYLIKTRGQQVTLSCSPISGHRSVSWYQQTPGQGLQFLFEYFSETQRNKGNFPGRFSGRQFSNSRSEMNVSTLELGDSALYLCASSLDRAFYGYTFGSGTRLTVV.

This clonotype was counted ten times or more. The chain recombines TRBV5-1 with TRBJ2-7; the D is unclear. Between the trimmed V and J ends, which lost 2 bases and 3 bases, there was a span of 6 bases. The germline gives CDR1 SGHRS, CDR2 YFSETQ. There are 12 residues in the CDR3. CDR3 in DNA: TGCGCCAGCAGCTTCAACAGCTACGAGCAGTACTTC. Amino acids: CASSFNSYEQYF.

Notes on this clonotype: A clone one base away is much larger, so this may be a read error. The chain links TRBV12-3 or TRBV12-4 to TRBJ2-3, with TRBD1 matching 9 bases. This CDR3 is built from 15 residues. V was clipped by 4 bases and J by 6 bases; unmatched bases: 8. CDR3 amino acids: CASSSTGGWRDTQYF. The CDR3, as DNA: TGTGCCAGCAGTTCCACAGGGGGCTGGAGGGATACGCAGTATTTT.

This clonotype came up many times. This chain links TRBV5-1 with TRBJ2-7; 8 bases are a match to TRBD2. Trimming removed 0 bases from V and 2 bases from J; junction bases left unmatched: 4. The CDR3 extends over 15 amino acids. Germline values: CDR1 SGHRS, CDR2 YFSETQ. CDR3 nucleotide sequence: TGCGCCAGCAGCTTGGAAGCGGGAGAGCCCTACGAGCAGTACTTC. Translated, it gives CASSLEAGEPYEQYF.

In its sample, this clonotype was seen many times. This sequence joins TRBV20-1 and TRBJ2-7, with D maybe TRBD1 (6 bases). Per germline, CDR1 DFQATT and CDR2 SNEGSKA (reference sequence). Trimming cost V 3 bases and J 3 bases, with 18 bases left between them. This CDR3 is built from 15 residues. The DNA for the CDR3 is TGCAGTGCTAGTTTTCTAGGACAGTCTTTCTACGAGCAGTACTTC. Encoded protein: CSASFLGQSFYEQYF.

This clonotype was seen repeatedly, ten times or more. The chain couples TRBV6-1 to TRBJ2-5; 11 nucleotides line up with TRBD1. Trimming removed 6 bases from V and 5 bases from J; junction bases left unmatched: 5. CDR1 is MNHNS, CDR2 SASEGT, per germline. This CDR3 is built from 14 residues. The CDR3 loop reads CASRQDRGLETQYF. The CDR3, as DNA: TGTGCCAGCAGACAGGACAGGGGGCTGGAGACCCAGTACTTC.

As regards this clonotype: It may be a read error: a sequence one base away is much more abundant. The chain recombines TRBV7-3 with TRBJ2-5; 9 nucleotides match TRBD2. CDR3 size: 15 residues. The V gene's germline CDR1 is SGHTA and CDR2 FQGTGA. The DNA of the CDR3 is TGTGCCAGCAGCTTATGCGCGGGGGGGCAAGGGACCCAGTACTTC. Translated, it gives CASSLCAGGQGTQYF.

Ten or more counts support this clonotype. This sequence joins TRBV7-2 and TRBJ1-2; a weak D match, TRBD1 (5 bases). CDR1 is SGHTA and CDR2 is FQGNSA in the germline V gene. This CDR3 has 15 residues. V gave up 0 bases and J gave up 5 bases, with 13 bases separating them. In DNA form, the CDR3 reads TGTGCCAGCAGCTTAGCGGGAGGGGCGGGGTATGGCTACACCTTC. It translates to CASSLAGGAGYGYTF.

This clonotype was detected many times. V and J are TRBV9 and TRBJ2-5; maybe TRBD2 (5 bases). Per the germline V gene, CDR1 is SGDLS and CDR2 is YYNGEE. V lost 0 bases, J lost 1 base, and 10 bases lay in between. This CDR3 contains 15 residues. CDR3 in DNA: TGTGCCAGCAGCGTAGGTGGGAGCCCCCAAGAGACCCAGTACTTC. Translating it yields CASSVGGSPQETQYF.

Remarks on this clonotype: A read error may produce the germline difference seen at one junction end. The chain recombines TRBV5-1 with TRBJ2-2; no firm D call. This CDR3 has 15 residues. CDR1 and CDR2 from the germline V gene are SGHRS and YFSETQ. The DNA for the CDR3 is TGCGCCAGCACCTTGGGCAGGCTGAACACCGGGGAGCTGTTTTTT. It translates to CASTLGRLNTGELFF.

At least ten counts were recorded for this clonotype. CDR3 sequence (DNA): TGTGCCAGCAGCCCAAGGCGCCCCCAAGGCAGGGGGCGTGATGAAGCTTTCTTT. It is translated as CASSPRRPQGRGRDEAFF. This sequence joins TRBV11-1 and TRBJ1-1; TRBD1 aligns across 8 bases. Trimming removed 5 bases from V and 7 bases from J; junction bases left unmatched: 21. There are 18 residues in the CDR3. Looked up from germline, CDR1 is SGHAT and CDR2 is FQDESV (reference sequence). The entire variable domain, with the rest obtained from reference TRBV11-1 and TRBJ1-1, is as follows: EAEVAQSPRYKITEKSQAVAFWCDPISGHATLYWYRQILGQGPELLVQFQDESVVDDSQLPKDRFSAERLKGVDSTLKIQPAELGDSAMYLCASSPRRPQGRGRDEAFFGQGTRLTVV.

There are many counts of this clonotype. V is TRBV9 and J is TRBJ2-3, with 8 bases aligning to TRBD2. Trimming cost V 0 bases and J 7 bases; bases outside gene matches: 13. This CDR3 is 17 amino acids long. CDR1 SGDLS and CDR2 YYNGEE come from the germline V gene. The DNA for the CDR3 is TGTGCCAGCAGCGTAGTTGGCGGGGGGCTTAATGAACATACGCAGTATTTT. Protein sequence: CASSVVGGGLNEHTQYF.

This clonotype has ten or more counts. The chain links TRBV20-1 to TRBJ1-5, with TRBD1 matching 10 bases. The CDR3 runs to 17 residues. The V gene end was trimmed by 1 base and the J gene end by 6 bases; junction bases not matched to a gene: 12. Germline CDR1 is DFQATT and CDR2 is SNEGSKA (reference sequence). Here the CDR3 reads CSARVHPMTGGFQPQHF. CDR3 nucleotides: TGCAGTGCTAGAGTTCACCCGATGACAGGGGGCTTTCAGCCCCAGCATTTT.

This clonotype was observed many times. The chain joins TRBV20-1 to TRBJ2-3; either TRBD1 or TRBD2 may fit D (5 bases each). Deletions cut 3 bases from V and 4 bases from J, with 20 bases between. From germline, CDR1 is DFQATT and CDR2 SNEGSKA (reference sequence). The CDR3 totals 16 residues. The CDR3 DNA sequence: TGCAGTGCTAGTTCTTCGAGGGGATTCGGTGCAGATACGCAGTATTTT. This sequence encodes CSASSSRGFGADTQYF.

Concerning this clonotype itself: The junction does not match germline at one end; this may be a read error. The chain employs TRBV7-9 and TRBJ2-2; TRBD1 matches 8 bases. CDR1 is SEHNR and CDR2 is FQNEAQ in the germline V gene (reference sequence). This CDR3 has 12 amino acids. The chain's CDR3 is CPSSPWDRTLFF. Here the CDR3 DNA reads TGTCCCAGCAGCCCCTGGGACAGGACGCTGTTTTTT.

This clonotype was counted at least ten times. The rearrangement uses TRBV9 and TRBJ2-3; 8 positions match TRBD2. From germline, CDR1 is SGDLS and CDR2 YYNGEE. This CDR3 has 14 residues. Losses at the gene ends were 3 bases for V and 0 bases for J; bases not matched to a gene: 0. CDR3 amino acids: CASSASGSTDTQYF. The CDR3 region has the DNA TGTGCCAGCAGCGCTAGCGGGAGCACAGATACGCAGTATTTT.

As to this clonotype: A much more abundant neighbour one base away suggests this may be a read error. The chain carries TRBV4-1 and TRBJ2-7; TRBD1 aligns across 7 bases. This CDR3 region has 15 residues. Germline assignment: CDR1 MGHRA and CDR2 YSYEKL. CDR3 nucleotides: TGCGCCAGCAGACCATGGGACAGTCCTCCCTACGAGCATTACTTC. The encoded protein is CASRPWDSPPYEHYF.

CDR3 in amino acids: CASSQDGNTGELFF. In nucleotides, the CDR3 is TGTGCCAGCAGCCAAGATGGGAACACCGGGGAGCTGTTTTTT. The V call is TRBV3-1, the J call TRBJ2-2, with D unresolved. The CDR3 length is 14 residues. Trimming cost V 0 bases and J 1 base, with 3 bases left between them. Germline V gene data show CDR1 as LGHDT and CDR2 as YNNKEL (reference sequence).

This clonotype showed up many times. This chain connects TRBV20-1 to TRBJ2-1, with 10 positions matching TRBD2. Germline V CDR1 and CDR2: DFQATT, SNEGSKA (reference sequence). The CDR3 is 13 residues long. CDR3 sequence: CSSGTSVYNEQFF. CDR3 sequence (DNA): TGCAGCTCTGGGACTAGCGTCTACAATGAGCAGTTCTTC.

CDR3 DNA sequence: TGCAGTGCCAGTGGTCCTTTCTCCTACGAGCAGTACTTC. This codes for CSASGPFSYEQYF. The V gene is TRBV20-1, the J gene TRBJ2-7; D uncertain. V was shortened by 6 bases and J by 0 bases, with 12 bases between the two germline ends. The CDR3 has 13 residues. Per the germline V gene, CDR1 is DFQATT and CDR2 is SNEGSKA (reference sequence).

This clonotype was seen more than once but under ten times. The chain combines TRBV28 with TRBJ2-3; D is unclear. Trimming removed 5 bases at V and 3 bases at J, with 15 bases between. From germline, CDR1 is MDHEN and CDR2 SYDVKM. This CDR3 is built from 15 residues. This chain's CDR3 is CASSPEARKTDTQYF. CDR3 nucleotides: TGTGCCAGCAGTCCAGAAGCCCGAAAAACAGATACGCAGTATTTT.